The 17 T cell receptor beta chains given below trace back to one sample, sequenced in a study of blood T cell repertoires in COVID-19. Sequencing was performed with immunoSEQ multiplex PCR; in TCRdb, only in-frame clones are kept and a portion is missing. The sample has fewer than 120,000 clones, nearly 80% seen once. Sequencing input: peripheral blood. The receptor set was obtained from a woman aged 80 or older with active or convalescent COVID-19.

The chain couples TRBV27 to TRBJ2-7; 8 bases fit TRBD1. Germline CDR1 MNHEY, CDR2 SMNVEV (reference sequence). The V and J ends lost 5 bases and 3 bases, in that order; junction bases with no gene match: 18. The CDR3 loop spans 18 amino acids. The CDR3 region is CASSPLPSRGQAYYEQYF. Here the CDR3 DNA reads TGTGCCAGCAGTCCCCTTCCGTCGCGGGGACAGGCATACTACGAGCAGTACTTC.

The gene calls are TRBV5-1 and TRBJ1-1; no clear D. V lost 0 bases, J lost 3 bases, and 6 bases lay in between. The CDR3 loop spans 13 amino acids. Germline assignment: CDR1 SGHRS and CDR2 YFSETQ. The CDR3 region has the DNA TGCGCCAGCAGCTTGGATCCAGACACTGAAGCTTTCTTT. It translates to CASSLDPDTEAFF.

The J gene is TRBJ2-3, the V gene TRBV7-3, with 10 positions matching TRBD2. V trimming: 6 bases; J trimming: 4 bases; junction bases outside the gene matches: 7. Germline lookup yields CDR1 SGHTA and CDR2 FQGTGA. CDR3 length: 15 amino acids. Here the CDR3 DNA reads TGTGCCAGCAGTCTGGCTAGCGGGAGTGCAGATACGCAGTATTTT. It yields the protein CASSLASGSADTQYF. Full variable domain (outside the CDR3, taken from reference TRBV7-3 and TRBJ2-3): GAGVSQTPSNKVTEKGKYVELRCDPISGHTALYWYRQSLGQGPEFLIYFQGTGAADDSGLPNDRFFAVRPEGSVSTLKIQRTERGDSAVYLCASSLASGSADTQYFGPGTRLTVL.

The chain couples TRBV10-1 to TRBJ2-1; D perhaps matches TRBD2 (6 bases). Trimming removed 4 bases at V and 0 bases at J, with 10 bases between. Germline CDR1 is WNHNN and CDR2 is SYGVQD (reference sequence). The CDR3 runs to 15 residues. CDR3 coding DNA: TGCGCCAGCAGTGTAGGAGGGAGCTCCTACAATGAGCAGTTCTTC. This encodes CASSVGGSSYNEQFF.

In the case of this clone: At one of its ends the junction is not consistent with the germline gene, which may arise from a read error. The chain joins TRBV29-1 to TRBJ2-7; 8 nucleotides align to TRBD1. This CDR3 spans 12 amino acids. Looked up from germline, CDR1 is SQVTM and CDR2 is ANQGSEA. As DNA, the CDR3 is TGCAGCGGTAAACTTCGATCGACAGGGGTGAACTTC. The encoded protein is CSGKLRSTGVNF.

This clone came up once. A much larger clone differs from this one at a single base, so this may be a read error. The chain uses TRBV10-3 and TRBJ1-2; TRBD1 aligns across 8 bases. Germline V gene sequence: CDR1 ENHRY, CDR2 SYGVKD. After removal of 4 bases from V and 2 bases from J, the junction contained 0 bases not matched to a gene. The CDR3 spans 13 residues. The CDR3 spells CAISGTGNYGYTF. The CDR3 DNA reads TGTGCCATCAGTGGGACAGGGAACTATGGCTACACCTTC.

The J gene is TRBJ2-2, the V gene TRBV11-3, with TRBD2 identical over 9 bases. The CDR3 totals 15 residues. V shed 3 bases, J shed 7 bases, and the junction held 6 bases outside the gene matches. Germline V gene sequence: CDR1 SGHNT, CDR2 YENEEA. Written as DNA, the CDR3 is TGTGCCAGCAGCTTGCTAGCGGGACAGATCGGGGAGCTGTTTTTT. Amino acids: CASSLLAGQIGELFF.

The chain's CDR3 is CASSARAGGSYGYTF. In DNA form, the CDR3 reads TGTGCCAGCAGTGCCCGAGCTGGGGGCAGCTATGGCTACACCTTC. The chain links TRBV9 to TRBJ1-2, with D possibly TRBD1 on 6 matching bases. CDR1 SGDLS and CDR2 YYNGEE come from the germline V gene. The CDR3 is made up of 15 amino acids. The ends were cut back, 5 bases at V and 4 bases at J, with 18 bases in the middle.

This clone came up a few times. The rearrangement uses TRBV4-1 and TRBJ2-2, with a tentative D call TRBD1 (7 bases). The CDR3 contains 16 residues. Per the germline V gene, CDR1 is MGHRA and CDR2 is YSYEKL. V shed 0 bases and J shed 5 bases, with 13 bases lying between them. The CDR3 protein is CASSQEPGGWTGELFF. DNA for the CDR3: TGCGCCAGCAGCCAAGAGCCAGGGGGGTGGACCGGGGAGCTGTTTTTT.

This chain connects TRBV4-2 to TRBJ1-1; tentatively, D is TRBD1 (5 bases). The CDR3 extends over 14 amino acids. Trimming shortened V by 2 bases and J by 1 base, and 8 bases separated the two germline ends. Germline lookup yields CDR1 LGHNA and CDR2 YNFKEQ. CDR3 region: CASSQTDKNTEAFF. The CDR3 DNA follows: TGTGCCAGCAGCCAAACGGACAAGAACACTGAAGCTTTCTTT.

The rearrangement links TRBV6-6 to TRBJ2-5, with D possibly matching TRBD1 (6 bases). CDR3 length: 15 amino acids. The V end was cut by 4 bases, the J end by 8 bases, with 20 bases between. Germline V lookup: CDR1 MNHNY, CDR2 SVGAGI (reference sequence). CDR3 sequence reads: CASSSQIRDTSTQYF. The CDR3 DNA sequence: TGTGCCAGCAGTTCTCAGATTCGGGACACTTCTACCCAGTACTTC.

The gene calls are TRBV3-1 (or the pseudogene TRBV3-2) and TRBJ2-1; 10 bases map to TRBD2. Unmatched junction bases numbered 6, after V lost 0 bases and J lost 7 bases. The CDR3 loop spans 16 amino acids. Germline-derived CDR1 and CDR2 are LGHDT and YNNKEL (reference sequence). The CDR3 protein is CASSQEGLAGANEQFF. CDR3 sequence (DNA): TGTGCCAGCAGCCAAGAGGGGCTAGCGGGAGCAAATGAGCAGTTCTTC.

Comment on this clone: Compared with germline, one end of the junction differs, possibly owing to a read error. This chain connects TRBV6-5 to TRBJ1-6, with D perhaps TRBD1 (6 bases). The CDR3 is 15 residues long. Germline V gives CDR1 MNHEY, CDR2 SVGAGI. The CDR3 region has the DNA TGTGCCAGCAGTTTGAACAGGGCCGATAATTCACCCCCCCACTTT. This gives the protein CASSLNRADNSPPHF.

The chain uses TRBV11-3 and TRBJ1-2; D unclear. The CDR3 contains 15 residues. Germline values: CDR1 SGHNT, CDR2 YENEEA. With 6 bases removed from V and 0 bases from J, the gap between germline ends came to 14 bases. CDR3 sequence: CASRLRGLANYGYTF. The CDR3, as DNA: TGTGCCAGCAGACTACGAGGGCTGGCTAACTATGGCTACACCTTC.

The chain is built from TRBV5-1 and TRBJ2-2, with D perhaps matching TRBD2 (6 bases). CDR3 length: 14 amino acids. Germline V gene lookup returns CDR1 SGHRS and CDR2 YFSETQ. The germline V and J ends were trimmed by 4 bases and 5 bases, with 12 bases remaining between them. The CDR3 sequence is CASSQEGRTGELFF. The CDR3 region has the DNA TGCGCCAGCAGCCAGGAGGGGAGGACCGGGGAGCTGTTTTTT.

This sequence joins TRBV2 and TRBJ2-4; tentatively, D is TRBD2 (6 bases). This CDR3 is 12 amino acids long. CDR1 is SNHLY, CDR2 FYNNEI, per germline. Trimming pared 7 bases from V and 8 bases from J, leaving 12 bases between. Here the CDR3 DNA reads TGTGCCAGCAACGTCGGCGGGGACATTCAGTACTTC. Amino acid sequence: CASNVGGDIQYF.

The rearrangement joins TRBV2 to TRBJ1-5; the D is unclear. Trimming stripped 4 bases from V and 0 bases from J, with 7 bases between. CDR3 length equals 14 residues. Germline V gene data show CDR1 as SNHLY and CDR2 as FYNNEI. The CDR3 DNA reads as TGTGCCAGCAGTGCCAGTTATAGCAATCAGCCCCAGCATTTT. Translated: CASSASYSNQPQHF. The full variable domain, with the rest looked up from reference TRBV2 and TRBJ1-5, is EPEVTQTPSHQVTQMGQEVILRCVPISNHLYFYWYRQILGQKVEFLVSFYNNEISEKSEIFDDQFSVERPDGSNFTLKIRSTKLEDSAMYFCASSASYSNQPQHFGDGTRLSIL.